Below, 13 T cell receptor beta chains from the same sample are listed, as sequenced in a study of blood T cell repertoires in COVID-19. The method was immunoSEQ multiplex PCR; TCRdb's version includes in-frame clones alone and lacks a portion of them. The table includes 220,000 or so clones, 80% to 95% detected once. The sequenced material came from peripheral blood. The receptor source for this set is a man in his 60s with COVID-19, enrolled during active disease.

The chain couples TRBV2 to TRBJ2-4; 13 nucleotides agree with TRBD2. The CDR3 runs to 17 residues. The V segment lost 6 bases and the J segment 5 bases; nucleotides outside the gene matches: 10. Germline-derived CDR1 and CDR2 are SNHLY and FYNNEI. CDR3 DNA sequence: TGTGCCAGCAGCGGGCTCCAAACTAGCGGGGGGGAAAACATTCAGTACTTC. This sequence encodes CASSGLQTSGGENIQYF.

The chain carries TRBV2 and TRBJ2-7; D may be TRBD2 (5 bases). V lost 0 bases and J lost 2, with 14 bases in between. Germline lookup yields CDR1 SNHLY and CDR2 FYNNEI. CDR3 size: 16 residues. CDR3 in amino acids: CASSEASREPTYEQYF. The DNA of the CDR3 is TGTGCCAGCAGTGAAGCGTCGAGGGAGCCAACCTACGAGCAGTACTTC.

J is TRBJ1-1 and V is TRBV29-1, with TRBD1 matching over 9 bases. This CDR3 contains 13 residues. V shed 6 bases and J 3 bases; nucleotides not matched to a gene: 5. Germline CDR1 reads SQVTM; CDR2 reads ANQGSEA. The CDR3 DNA sequence: TGCAGCGTCACAGGGGGCAAGGACACTGAAGCTTTCTTT. It specifies CSVTGGKDTEAFF.

This chain connects TRBV5-1 to TRBJ2-7; tentative D call: TRBD2 (6 bases). The CDR3 covers 14 residues. The germline CDR1 and CDR2 sequences are SGHRS and YFSETQ. The V end was cut by 0 bases, the J end by 5 bases, with 12 bases between. CDR3 sequence reads: CASSLGDWVNEQYF. The CDR3 DNA reads as TGCGCCAGCAGCTTGGGGGACTGGGTAAACGAGCAGTACTTC.

The CDR3 DNA reads as TGTGCCAGCAGCTTAGGTGGTACTTCCGGGATTAGCGGGGAGCTGTTTTTT. Translating gives CASSLGGTSGISGELFF. This sequence joins TRBV11-3 and TRBJ2-2, with a possible D match to TRBD2 (5 bases). CDR1 SGHNT and CDR2 YENEEA come from the germline V gene. This CDR3 is 17 amino acids long. Trimming pared 1 base from V and 7 bases from J, leaving 19 bases between.

This chain links TRBV5-1 with TRBJ1-2; D might be TRBD1 (6 bases). This CDR3 region has 15 residues. Looked up from germline, CDR1 is SGHRS and CDR2 is YFSETQ. The ends were cut back, 3 bases at V and 7 bases at J, with 19 bases in the middle. DNA of the CDR3: TGCGCCAGCAGCTGGACGGACAGTGGGGTGGCTGGCTACACCTTC. Residues: CASSWTDSGVAGYTF.

V is TRBV5-1 and J is TRBJ1-4; 7 bases map to TRBD1. The ends lost 4 bases at V and 3 bases at J; junction bases unmatched: 3. Germline loops: CDR1 SGHRS, CDR2 YFSETQ. The CDR3 totals 14 residues. This chain's CDR3 is CASSTGQANEKLFF. The CDR3 DNA sequence: TGCGCCAGCAGCACCGGACAGGCTAATGAAAAACTGTTTTTT.

The chain uses TRBV7-9 and TRBJ1-2; D is ambiguous. Germline CDR1 reads SEHNR; CDR2 reads FQNEAQ (reference sequence). This CDR3 is 12 amino acids long. Trimming removed 5 bases from V and 8 bases from J, with 12 bases in between. The CDR3 nucleotides are TGTGCCAGCAGCCCGAGGACGGGAGGCTACACCTTC. Translated: CASSPRTGGYTF.

The chain links TRBV2 to TRBJ1-2; 7 bases agree with TRBD1. Germline lookup yields CDR1 SNHLY and CDR2 FYNNEI. V shed 1 base, J shed 8 bases, and the junction held 7 bases outside the gene matches. The length of the CDR3 is 14 residues. The CDR3 DNA is TGTGCCAGCAGTGAAGGGGACAGAACGGGAGGCTACACCTTC. This translates into CASSEGDRTGGYTF.

The rearrangement joins TRBV15 to TRBJ2-1; D may be TRBD2 (6 bases). From germline, CDR1 is LNHNV and CDR2 YYDKDF (reference sequence). This CDR3 region has 14 residues. Trimming took off 1 base at V and 13 bases at J, with 17 bases between the two ends. The CDR3 region is CATSRGPGVQLQFF. Written as DNA, the CDR3 is TGTGCCACCAGCAGAGGTCCGGGGGTCCAGTTACAGTTCTTC.

As to this clone: The germline gene is not matched at one end of the junction; a read error may be the cause. This chain connects TRBV7-7 to TRBJ2-3; D remains ambiguous. The CDR3 contains 13 residues. Germline V gene data show CDR1 as SSHAT and CDR2 as FNYEAQ (reference sequence). Here the CDR3 reads CASSISSSDTQYF. The CDR3 nucleotides read TGTGCTAGCAGCATAAGTAGCTCCGATACGCAGTATTTT.

V usage is TRBV7-9 and J usage is TRBJ1-1; 8 bases align to TRBD1. The CDR3 is 15 residues long. CDR1 and CDR2 (germline): SEHNR, FQNEAQ (reference sequence). Losses at the gene ends were 5 bases for V and 5 bases for J; bases not matched to a gene: 10. The DNA of the CDR3 is TGTGCCAGCAGCGTACAGACAGGGGTGGAAACTGAAGCTTTCTTT. Protein: CASSVQTGVETEAFF.

This sequence joins TRBV5-1 and TRBJ2-1, with D perhaps matching TRBD2 (7 bases). The germline CDR1 and CDR2 sequences are SGHRS and YFSETQ. V lost 9 bases and J lost 5, with 18 bases in between. CDR3 length equals 14 residues. DNA of the CDR3: TGCGCCACGTCGGGGGGCGGGGGAAACAATGAGCAGTTCTTC. Protein sequence: CATSGGGGNNEQFF.